This TCR beta chain was sequenced for a study of blood T cell repertoires in COVID-19. Sequenced by immunoSEQ multiplex PCR; TCRdb stores in-frame clones only, minus some. The sample lists a few hundred thousand clones; around 90% were seen once. The CDR3 covers 14 residues. V shed 1 base, J shed 7 bases, and the junction held 4 bases outside the gene matches. Looked up from germline, CDR1 is MDHEN and CDR2 is SYDVKM. The source is a man aged 35-49 years with acute or convalescent COVID-19. V gene TRBV28 combines with J gene TRBJ1-1, with 9 bases identical to TRBD1. The sample comprised peripheral blood. CDR3 sequence: CASSLSRDRDEAFF. The CDR3 region has the DNA TGTGCCAGCAGTTTATCCCGGGACAGGGATGAAGCTTTCTTT.